This entry describes one TCR beta chain. The CDR3 is made up of 13 amino acids. V dropped 5 bases and J dropped 8; count of bases not matched to a gene: 7. Germline assignment: CDR1 MNHEY and CDR2 SVGEGT. The data are from a study of blood T cell repertoires in COVID-19. In the source study's methods: Amplification of reference gene primers provided the estimated nucleated cell counts. Produced via immunoSEQ multiplex PCR; TCRdb's table is partial and in-frame only. The V and J calls and clone size are taken from that table; D and trimming were inferred from the DNA. This sample has over 250,000 clones, with approximately 88% found just once.

Sequenced input: peripheral blood. The TCR sequence derives from a human donor with COVID-19, enrolled during active disease. The donor label of this sample is uncertain. The V call is TRBV6-2 or TRBV6-3, the J call TRBJ1-1, with 8 bases aligning to TRBD1. The CDR3 region has the DNA TGTGCCAGCAGTCACAGGACAGGGCGGGAAGCTTTCTTT. Translation: CASSHRTGREAFF.